This TCR beta chain was sequenced for a study of shared clonotypes between healthy human individuals. The data were produced by immunoSEQ multiplex PCR, yet TCRdb's version contains in-frame clones alone and is incomplete. The sample lists around 1.6 million clones; 98% were seen once. Study-wide results and limits: It was the non-shared clonotypes that had lower generation probabilities than clonotypes shared by all four donors.

With regard to this clone: The antigen is not known.

Germline assignment: CDR1 MNHNS and CDR2 SASEGT. The germline V and J ends were trimmed by 7 bases and 0 bases, with 7 bases remaining between them. This CDR3 contains 13 residues. This receptor was identified in a man aged 25-45 years in good health. This chain joins TRBV6-1 and TRBJ1-5; D not resolved. Specimen: naive CD4+ T cells sorted from blood. Subset given: CD45RA+ positively selected. The CDR3 protein is CASNGNSNQPQHF. CDR3 nucleotides: TGTGCCAGCAACGGCAATAGCAATCAGCCCCAGCATTTT.